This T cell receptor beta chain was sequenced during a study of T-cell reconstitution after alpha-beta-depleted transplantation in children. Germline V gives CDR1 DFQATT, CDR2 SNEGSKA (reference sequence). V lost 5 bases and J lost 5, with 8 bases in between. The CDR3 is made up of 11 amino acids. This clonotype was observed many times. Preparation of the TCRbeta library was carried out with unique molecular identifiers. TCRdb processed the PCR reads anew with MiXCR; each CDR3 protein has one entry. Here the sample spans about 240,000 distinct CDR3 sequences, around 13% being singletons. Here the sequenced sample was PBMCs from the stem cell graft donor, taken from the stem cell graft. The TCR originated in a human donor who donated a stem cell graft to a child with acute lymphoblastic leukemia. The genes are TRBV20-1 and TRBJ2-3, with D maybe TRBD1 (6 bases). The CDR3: CSASGVDTQYF. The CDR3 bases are TGCAGTGCTTCAGGGGTAGATACGCAGTATTTT.